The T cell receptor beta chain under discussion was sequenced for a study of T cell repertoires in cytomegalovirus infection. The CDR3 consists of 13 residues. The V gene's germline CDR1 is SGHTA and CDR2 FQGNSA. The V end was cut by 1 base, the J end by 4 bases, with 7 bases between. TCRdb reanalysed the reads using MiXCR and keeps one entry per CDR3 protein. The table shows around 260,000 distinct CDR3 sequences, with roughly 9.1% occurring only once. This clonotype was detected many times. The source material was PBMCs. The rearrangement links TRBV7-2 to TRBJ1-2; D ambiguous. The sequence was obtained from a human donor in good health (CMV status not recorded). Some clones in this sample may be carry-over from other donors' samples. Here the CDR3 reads CASSLDGPYGYTF. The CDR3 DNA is TGTGCCAGCAGCTTAGACGGCCCCTATGGCTACACCTTC. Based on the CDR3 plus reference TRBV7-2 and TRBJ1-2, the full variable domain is GAGVSQSPSNKVTEKGKDVELRCDPISGHTALYWYRQSLGQGLEFLIYFQGNSAPDKSGLPSDRFSAERTGGSVSTLTIQRTQQEDSAVYLCASSLDGPYGYTFGSGTRLTVV.